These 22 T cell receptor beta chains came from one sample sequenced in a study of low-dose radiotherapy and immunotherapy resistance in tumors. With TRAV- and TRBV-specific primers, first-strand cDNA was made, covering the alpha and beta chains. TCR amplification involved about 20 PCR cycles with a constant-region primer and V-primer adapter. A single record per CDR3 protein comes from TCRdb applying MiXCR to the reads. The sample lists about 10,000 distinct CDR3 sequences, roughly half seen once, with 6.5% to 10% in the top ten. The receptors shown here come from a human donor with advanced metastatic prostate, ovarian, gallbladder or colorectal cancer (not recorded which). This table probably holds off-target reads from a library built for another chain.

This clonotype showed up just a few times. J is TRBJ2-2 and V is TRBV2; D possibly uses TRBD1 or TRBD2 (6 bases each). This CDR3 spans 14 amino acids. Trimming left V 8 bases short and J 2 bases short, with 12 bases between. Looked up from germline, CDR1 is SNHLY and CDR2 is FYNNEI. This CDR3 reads CASGGTLNTGELFF. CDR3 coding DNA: TGTGCCAGCGGGGGGACACTTAACACCGGGGAGCTGTTTTTT.

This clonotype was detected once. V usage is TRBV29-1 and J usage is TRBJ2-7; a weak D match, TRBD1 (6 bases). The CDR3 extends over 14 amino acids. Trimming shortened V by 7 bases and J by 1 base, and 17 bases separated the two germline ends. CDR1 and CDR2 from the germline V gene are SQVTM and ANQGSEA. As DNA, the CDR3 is TGCAGCGCCCAACAGGGAAGTGGATCCTACGAGCAGTACTTC. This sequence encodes CSAQQGSGSYEQYF.

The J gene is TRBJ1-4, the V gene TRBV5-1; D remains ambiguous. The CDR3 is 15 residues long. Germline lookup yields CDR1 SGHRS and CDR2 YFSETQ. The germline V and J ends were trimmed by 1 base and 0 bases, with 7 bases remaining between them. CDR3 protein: CASSLSVATNEKLFF. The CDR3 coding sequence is TGCGCCAGCAGCTTGTCAGTTGCAACTAATGAAAAACTGTTTTTT.

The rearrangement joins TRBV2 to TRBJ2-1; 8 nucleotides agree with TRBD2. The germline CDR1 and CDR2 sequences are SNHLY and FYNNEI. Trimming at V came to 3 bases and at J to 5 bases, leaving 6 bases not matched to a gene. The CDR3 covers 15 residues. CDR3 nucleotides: TGTGCCAGCAGTGAGTCGGGCGGGGGGAACAATGAGCAGTTCTTC. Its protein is CASSESGGGNNEQFF.

The CDR3 DNA is TGTGCCAGCAGTTTACCCGACAGGGGAGGCGAGCAGTACTTC. Translated: CASSLPDRGGEQYF. The chain is built from TRBV28 and TRBJ2-7, with 8 bases fitting TRBD1. This CDR3 has 14 amino acids. V dropped 2 bases and J dropped 6; count of bases not matched to a gene: 6. Germline V lookup: CDR1 MDHEN, CDR2 SYDVKM.

The CDR3 nucleotides are TGCGCCAGCAGCTTCTTGGGACAGGGGGAATCCGGGGAGCTGTTTTTT. This codes for CASSFLGQGESGELFF. This sequence joins TRBV5-1 and TRBJ2-2; 11 nucleotides line up with TRBD1. The CDR3 is 16 amino acids. Germline assignment: CDR1 SGHRS and CDR2 YFSETQ. The junction had 6 bases not matched to a gene; V was cut back by 2 bases and J by 6 bases.

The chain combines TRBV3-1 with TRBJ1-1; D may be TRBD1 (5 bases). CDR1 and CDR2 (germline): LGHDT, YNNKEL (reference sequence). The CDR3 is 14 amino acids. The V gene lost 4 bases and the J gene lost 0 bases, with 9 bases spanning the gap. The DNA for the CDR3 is TGTGCCAGCAGCCCCGGGGGGATGAACACTGAAGCTTTCTTT. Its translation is CASSPGGMNTEAFF. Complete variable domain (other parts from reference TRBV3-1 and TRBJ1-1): DTAVSQTPKYLVTQMGNDKSIKCEQNLGHDTMYWYKQDSKKFLKIMFSYNNKELIINETVPNRFSPKSPDKAHLNLHINSLELGDSAVYFCASSPGGMNTEAFFGQGTRLTVV.

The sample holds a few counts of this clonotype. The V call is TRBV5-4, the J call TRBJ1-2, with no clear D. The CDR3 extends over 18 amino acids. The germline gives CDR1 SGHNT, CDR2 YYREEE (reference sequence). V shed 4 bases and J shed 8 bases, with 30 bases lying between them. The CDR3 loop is CASSNAKQSTGLHGGYTF. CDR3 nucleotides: TGTGCCAGCAGCAACGCAAAACAGTCGACTGGCCTCCATGGGGGCTACACCTTC.

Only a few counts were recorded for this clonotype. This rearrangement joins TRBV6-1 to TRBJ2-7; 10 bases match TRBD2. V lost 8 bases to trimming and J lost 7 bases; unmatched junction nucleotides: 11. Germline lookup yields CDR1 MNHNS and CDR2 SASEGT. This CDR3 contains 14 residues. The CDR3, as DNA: TGTGCCAGCGCTCCAGCGGGGGGGTACCCTGAGCAGTACTTC. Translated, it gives CASAPAGGYPEQYF.

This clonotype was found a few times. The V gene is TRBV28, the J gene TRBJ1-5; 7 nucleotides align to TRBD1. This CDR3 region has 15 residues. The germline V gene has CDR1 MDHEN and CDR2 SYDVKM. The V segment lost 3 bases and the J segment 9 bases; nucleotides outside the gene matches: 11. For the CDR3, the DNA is TGTGCCAGCAGTTTTCCCGTGACAGGGCCTCGGCCCCAGCATTTT. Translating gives CASSFPVTGPRPQHF. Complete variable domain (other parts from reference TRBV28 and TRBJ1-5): DVKVTQSSRYLVKRTGEKVFLECVQDMDHENMFWYRQDPGLGLRLIYFSYDVKMKEKGDIPEGYSVSREKKERFSLILESASTNQTSMYLCASSFPVTGPRPQHFGDGTRLSIL.

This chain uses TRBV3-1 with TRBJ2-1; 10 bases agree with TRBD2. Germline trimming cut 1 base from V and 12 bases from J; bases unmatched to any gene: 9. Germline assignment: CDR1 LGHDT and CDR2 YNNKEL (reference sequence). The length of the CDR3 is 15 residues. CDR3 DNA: TGTGCCAGCAGCCAAGGGCTAGCGGGGGCCAACTGGCAGTTCTTC. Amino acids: CASSQGLAGANWQFF.

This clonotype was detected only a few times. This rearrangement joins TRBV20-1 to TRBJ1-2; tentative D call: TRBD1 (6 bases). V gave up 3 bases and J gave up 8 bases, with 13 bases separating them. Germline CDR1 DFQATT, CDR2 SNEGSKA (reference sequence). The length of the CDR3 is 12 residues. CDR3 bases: TGCAGTGCTAGTCCGGGGGCTGGGGGCTACACCTTC. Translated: CSASPGAGGYTF.

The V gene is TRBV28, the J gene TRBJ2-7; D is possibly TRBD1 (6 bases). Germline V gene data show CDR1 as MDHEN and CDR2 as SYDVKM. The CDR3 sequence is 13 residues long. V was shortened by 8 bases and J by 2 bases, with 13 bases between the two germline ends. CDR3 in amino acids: CASGGKGTYEQYF. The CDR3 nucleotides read TGTGCCAGCGGGGGCAAAGGGACCTACGAGCAGTACTTC.

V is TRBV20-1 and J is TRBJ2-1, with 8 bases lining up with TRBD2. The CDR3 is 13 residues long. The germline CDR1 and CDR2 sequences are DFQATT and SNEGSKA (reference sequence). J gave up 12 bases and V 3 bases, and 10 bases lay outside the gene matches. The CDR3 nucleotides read TGCAGTGCTAGCGGGAGGCCGGGGGGGGGGCAGTTCTTC. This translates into CSASGRPGGGQFF.

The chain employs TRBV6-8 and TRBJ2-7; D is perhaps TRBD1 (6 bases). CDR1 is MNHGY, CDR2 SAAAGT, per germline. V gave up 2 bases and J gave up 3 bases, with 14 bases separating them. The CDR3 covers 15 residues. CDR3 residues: CASSYDRFRFYEQYF. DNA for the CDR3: TGTGCCAGCAGTTACGACAGGTTTCGTTTCTACGAGCAGTACTTC.

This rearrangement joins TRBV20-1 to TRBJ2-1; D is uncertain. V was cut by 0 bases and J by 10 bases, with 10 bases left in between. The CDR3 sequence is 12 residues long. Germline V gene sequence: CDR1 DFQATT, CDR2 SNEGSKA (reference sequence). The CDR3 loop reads CSARDSTAEQFF. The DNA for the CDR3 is TGCAGTGCTAGAGATAGCACTGCAGAGCAGTTCTTC.

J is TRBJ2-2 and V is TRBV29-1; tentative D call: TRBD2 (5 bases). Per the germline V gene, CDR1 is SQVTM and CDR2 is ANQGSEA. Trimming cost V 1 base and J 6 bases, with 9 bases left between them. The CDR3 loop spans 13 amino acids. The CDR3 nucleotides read TGCAGCGTTGAAGTGGCAGCGGCCGGGGAGCTGTTTTTT. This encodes CSVEVAAAGELFF.

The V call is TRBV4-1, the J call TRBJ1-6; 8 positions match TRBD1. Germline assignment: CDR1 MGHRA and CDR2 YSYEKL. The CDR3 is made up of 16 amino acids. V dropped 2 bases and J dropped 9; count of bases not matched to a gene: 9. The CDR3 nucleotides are TGCGCCAGCAGCCAACCGGACAGGGCAGGTGGTTCACCCCTCCACTTT. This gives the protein CASSQPDRAGGSPLHF.

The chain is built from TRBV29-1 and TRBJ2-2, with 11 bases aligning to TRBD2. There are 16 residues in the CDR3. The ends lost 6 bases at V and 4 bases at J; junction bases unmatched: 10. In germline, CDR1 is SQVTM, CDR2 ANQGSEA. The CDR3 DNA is TGCAGCGTGCCCGGGACTAGCGGCCTCTCCACCGGGGAGCTGTTTTTT. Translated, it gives CSVPGTSGLSTGELFF.

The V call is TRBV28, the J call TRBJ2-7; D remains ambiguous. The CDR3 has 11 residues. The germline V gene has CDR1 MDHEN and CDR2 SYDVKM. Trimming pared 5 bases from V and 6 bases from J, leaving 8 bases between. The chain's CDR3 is CASSVVSEQYF. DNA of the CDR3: TGTGCCAGCAGTGTGGTGTCCGAGCAGTACTTC.

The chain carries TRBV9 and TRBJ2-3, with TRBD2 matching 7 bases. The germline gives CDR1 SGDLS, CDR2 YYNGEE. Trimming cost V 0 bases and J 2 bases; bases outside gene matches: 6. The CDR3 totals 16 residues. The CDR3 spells CASSVGASGLTDTQYF. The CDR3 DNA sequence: TGTGCCAGCAGCGTAGGGGCTAGCGGACTCACAGATACGCAGTATTTT.

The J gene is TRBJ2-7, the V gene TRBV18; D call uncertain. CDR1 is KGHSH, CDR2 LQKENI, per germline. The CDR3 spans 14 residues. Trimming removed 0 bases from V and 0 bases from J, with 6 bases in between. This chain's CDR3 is CASSPPGLSYEQYF. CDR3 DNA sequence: TGTGCCAGCTCACCACCAGGCCTCTCCTACGAGCAGTACTTC.